Below are 5 T cell receptor beta chains sequenced from a single sample in a study of T-cell memory formation after mild COVID-19 (TCRdb year 2021). Library prep was done by 5' RACE. TCRdb shows the sequencer as Illumina NovaSeq 6000. TCRdb reran the public reads through fastp at Q25 and MiXCR, keeping productive beta chains. CDR3 protein duplicates are merged, each entry listing the most common genes and DNA. Across this sample there are around 83,000 distinct CDR3 sequences, with roughly 23% seen only once. The ten largest clones add up to under 50% of the sample. Sequenced input: PBMCs or a T cell subset sorted from them (not recorded which). The source is a man aged 18 to 29 who had mild COVID-19 (a few samples of this study predate the infection). The sample titles of this study are shuffled in the database, so cell type and time point are left out; the donor was told from shared clones.

The chain uses TRBV6-5 and TRBJ2-1; the D gene could be TRBD1 or TRBD2 (5 bases each). Per the germline V gene, CDR1 is MNHEY and CDR2 is SVGAGI. The CDR3 runs to 13 residues. The V gene lost 5 bases and the J gene lost 5 bases, with 10 bases spanning the gap. The CDR3 region is CASSSRGHNEQFF. The CDR3, as DNA: TGTGCCAGCAGTAGCCGGGGCCACAATGAGCAGTTCTTC.

V usage is TRBV7-2 and J usage is TRBJ2-2; D is uncertain. The CDR3 spans 13 residues. Germline V gene lookup returns CDR1 SGHTA and CDR2 FQGNSA. Trimming cost V 3 bases and J 6 bases, with 8 bases left between them. The CDR3 spells CASSLGYSGELFF. In nucleotides, the CDR3 is TGTGCCAGCAGCTTGGGCTACTCCGGGGAGCTGTTTTTT.

V usage is TRBV20-1 and J usage is TRBJ1-4; a possible D gene is TRBD1 (5 bases). Per germline, CDR1 DFQATT and CDR2 SNEGSKA (reference sequence). This CDR3 region has 18 residues. The V end was cut by 3 bases, the J end by 2 bases, with 22 bases between. As DNA, the CDR3 is TGCAGTGCTAGTCGCCGCGGGGCCGCTGAAAGGACTAATGAAAAACTGTTTTTT. Its protein product is CSASRRGAAERTNEKLFF.

This chain links TRBV4-2 with TRBJ2-1, with 8 bases lining up with TRBD2. This CDR3 is 15 amino acids long. Trimming took 7 bases from V and 2 from J; bases not matched to a gene: 7. Germline-derived CDR1 and CDR2 are LGHNA and YNFKEQ. CDR3 DNA: TGTGCCAGCACTTACAGCGGGGGAACCTACAATGAGCAGTTCTTC. Residues: CASTYSGGTYNEQFF.

The rearrangement joins TRBV7-7 to TRBJ2-1, with 7 positions matching TRBD2. Germline lookup yields CDR1 SSHAT and CDR2 FNYEAQ (reference sequence). The CDR3 has 14 residues. J gave up 6 bases and V 2 bases, and 4 bases lay outside the gene matches. CDR3 region: CASSLNSGGNEQFF. The CDR3, as DNA: TGTGCCAGCAGCTTAAACTCGGGGGGCAATGAGCAGTTCTTC.